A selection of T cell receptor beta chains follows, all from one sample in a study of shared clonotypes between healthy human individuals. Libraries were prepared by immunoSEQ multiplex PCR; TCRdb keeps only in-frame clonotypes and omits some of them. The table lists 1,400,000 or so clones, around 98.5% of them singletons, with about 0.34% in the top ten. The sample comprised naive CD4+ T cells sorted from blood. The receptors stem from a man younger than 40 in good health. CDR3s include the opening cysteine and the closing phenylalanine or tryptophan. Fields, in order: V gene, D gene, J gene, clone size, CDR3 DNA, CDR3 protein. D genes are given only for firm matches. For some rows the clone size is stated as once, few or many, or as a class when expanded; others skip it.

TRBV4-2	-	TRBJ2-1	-	TGTGCCAGCAGCCCCCACGGGGGGCGGGAGATGAACTATGAGCAGTTCTTC	CASSPHGGREMNYEQFF
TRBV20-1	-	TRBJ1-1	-	TGCAGTCCAACAGGGCTCACTGAAGCTTTCTTT	CSPTGLTEAFF
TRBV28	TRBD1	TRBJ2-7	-	TGTGCCAGCAACTCTCTCACCGGGACAGGGGCCTACGAGCAGTACTTC	CASNSLTGTGAYEQYF
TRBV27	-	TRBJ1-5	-	TGTGCCAGCAGCTTCCAGGCCGTAAGGAGCAATCAGCCCCAGCATTTT	CASSFQAVRSNQPQHF
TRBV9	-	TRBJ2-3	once	TGTGCCAGCAGCGATACAGGGACAGATACGCAGTATTTT	CASSDTGTDTQYF
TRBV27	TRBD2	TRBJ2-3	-	TGTGCCAGCAGTGTACTAGCGGGAGGAGGGACAGATACGCAGTATTTT	CASSVLAGGGTDTQYF
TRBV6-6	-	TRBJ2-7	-	TGTGCCAGCAGTTACAGGGAGTACGAGCAGTACTTC	CASSYREYEQYF
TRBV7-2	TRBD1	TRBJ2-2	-	TGTGCCAGCAGCTTACTGGGACAGGGTGCCGGGGAGCTGTTTTTT	CASSLLGQGAGELFF
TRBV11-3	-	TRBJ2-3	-	TGTGCCAGCAGCCCAGGGTTCCGGGATACGCAGTATTTT	CASSPGFRDTQYF
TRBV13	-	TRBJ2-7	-	TGTGCCAGCAGTTCCCCGGGGAGGCGAGGCTACGAGCAGTACTTC	CASSSPGRRGYEQYF
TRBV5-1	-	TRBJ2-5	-	TGCGCCAGCAAGGAGCAGCCCCAAGAGACCCAGTACTTC	CASKEQPQETQYF
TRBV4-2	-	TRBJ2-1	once	TGTGCCAGCAGCCAACGGGCAGGTGGTGAGCAGTTCTTC	CASSQRAGGEQFF
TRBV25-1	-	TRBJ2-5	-	TGTGCCAGCAGCGATCCCCGGACAAGCGGAGAGACCCAGTACTTC	CASSDPRTSGETQYF
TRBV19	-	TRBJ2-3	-	TGTGCCAGTAGTATCGGCAACACAGATACGCAGTATTTT	CASSIGNTDTQYF
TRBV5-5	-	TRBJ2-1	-	TGTGCCAGCAGCTTTCAGGACAGCGACAACAATGAGCAGTTCTTC	CASSFQDSDNNEQFF
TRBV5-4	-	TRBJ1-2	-	TGTGCCAGCAGCTTGGATGCAGGCTATGGCTACACCTTC	CASSLDAGYGYTF
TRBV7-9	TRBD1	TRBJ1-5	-	TGTGCCAGCAGCCCCGACAGGGATGATCAGCCCCAGCATTTT	CASSPDRDDQPQHF
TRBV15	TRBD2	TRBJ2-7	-	TGTGCCACCCGTTTCGCTCCGGGAGGCTCCTACGAGCAGTACTTC	CATRFAPGGSYEQYF
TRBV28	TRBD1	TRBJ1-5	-	TGTGCCAGCAGCTTACGACTGGGCCAGGGGGATCAGCCCCAGCATTTT	CASSLRLGQGDQPQHF
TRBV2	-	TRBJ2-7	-	TGTGCCAGCAGTGAAGTTGGGACAAGGGTGAACGAGCAGTACTTC	CASSEVGTRVNEQYF
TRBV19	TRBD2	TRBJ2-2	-	TGTGCCAGTAGTATGGCTAGCGGGTCCTTTAGGGGGGAGCTGTTTTTT	CASSMASGSFRGELFF
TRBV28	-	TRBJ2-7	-	TGTGCCAGCAGTTTGACCAGCTACGAGCAGTACTTC	CASSLTSYEQYF
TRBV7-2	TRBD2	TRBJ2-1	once	TGTGCCAGCAGCCCGTATCCCGCGGGAGCTTACAATGAGCAGTTCTTC	CASSPYPAGAYNEQFF
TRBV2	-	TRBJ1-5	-	TGTGCCAGCAGTGCATTAAACAACAATCAGCCCCAGCATTTT	CASSALNNNQPQHF
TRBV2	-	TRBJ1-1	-	TGTGCCAGCAGTTCCGACAGGAACACTGAAGCTTTCTTT	CASSSDRNTEAFF
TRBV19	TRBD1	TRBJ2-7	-	TGTGCCAGTAGGAGCCCGGACAGGGAGGCGTACTTC	CASRSPDREAYF
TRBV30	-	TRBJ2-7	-	TGTGCCTGGAGTGTATGGGTCGGAGACAGGACCTACGAGCAGTACTTC	CAWSVWVGDRTYEQYF
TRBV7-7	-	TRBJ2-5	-	TGTGCCAGCAGCTTAGCCAGGGGAGAGACCCAGTACTTC	CASSLARGETQYF
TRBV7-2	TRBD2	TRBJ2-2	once	TGTGCCAGCAACGGACTAGCGGTGAACACCGGGGAGCTGTTTTTT	CASNGLAVNTGELFF
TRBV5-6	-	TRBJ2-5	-	TGTGCCAGCAGCTCCGCCCCGGGGGGCGAGACCCAGTACTTC	CASSSAPGGETQYF
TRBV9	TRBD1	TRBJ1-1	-	TGTGCCAGCAGCGTAGCGCCAGGGGGGGAGACTGAAGCTTTCTTT	CASSVAPGGETEAFF
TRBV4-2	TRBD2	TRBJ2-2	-	TGTGCCAGCAGCCAAGTTAGCGGGTACACCGGGGAGCTGTTTTTT	CASSQVSGYTGELFF
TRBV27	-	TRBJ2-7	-	TGTGCCAGCAGTTTAGTTTTCCCCCTCGAGCAGTACTTC	CASSLVFPLEQYF
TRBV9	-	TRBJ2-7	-	TGTGCCAGCAGCGTAGGTTGGGGGAAGCCCTACGAGCAGTACTTC	CASSVGWGKPYEQYF
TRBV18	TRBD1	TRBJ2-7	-	TGTGCCAGCTCACCATCGGGACAGGGTAACGAGCAGTACTTC	CASSPSGQGNEQYF
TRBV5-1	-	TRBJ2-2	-	TGCGCCAGCAGCTACAAGGGAAGCGGGGAGCTGTTTTTT	CASSYKGSGELFF
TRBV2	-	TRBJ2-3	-	TGTGCCAGCAGATTAGGGGGGGCCCACACAGATACGCAGTATTTT	CASRLGGAHTDTQYF
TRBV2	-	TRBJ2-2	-	TGTGCCAGCAGTGAAGAGCGGTCAGGGGAGCTGTTTTTT	CASSEERSGELFF
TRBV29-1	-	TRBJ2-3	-	TGCAGCGTCGCCTGGATCTCCACGGCGGCAGATACGCAGTATTTT	CSVAWISTAADTQYF
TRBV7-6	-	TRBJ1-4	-	TGTGCCAGCAGCTTAGGGGTCTGGACTAATGAAAAACTGTTTTTT	CASSLGVWTNEKLFF
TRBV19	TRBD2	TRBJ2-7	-	TGTGCCAGTAGTCCCCTGGGTAGCGGGAGATACGAGCAGTACTTC	CASSPLGSGRYEQYF
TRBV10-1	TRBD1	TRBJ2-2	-	TGCGCCAGCAGTGAACGGCAGGGGGCTCACACCGGGGAGCTGTTTTTT	CASSERQGAHTGELFF
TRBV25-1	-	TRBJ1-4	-	TGTGCCAGCAGTGCGGGACCGAATAATGAAAAACTGTTTTTT	CASSAGPNNEKLFF
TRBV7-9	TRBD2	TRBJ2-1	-	TGTGCCAGCAGTGCCGGACTAGCGGGAGTCTTTTATAATGAGCAGTTCTTC	CASSAGLAGVFYNEQFF
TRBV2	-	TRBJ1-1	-	TGTGCCAGCAACCCCGTCAGTTTCCATGTTGGCATGAACACTGAAGCTTTCTTT	CASNPVSFHVGMNTEAFF
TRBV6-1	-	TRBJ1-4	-	TGTGCCAGCACTCTGCCTACAGGGCCGCGGGAAAAACTGTTTTTT	CASTLPTGPREKLFF
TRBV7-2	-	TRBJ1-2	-	TGTGCCAGCAGTCAGACAGTATCGGTTCATGGCTACACCTTC	CASSQTVSVHGYTF
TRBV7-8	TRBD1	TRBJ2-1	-	TGTGCCAGCAGCTTAGTAGACAGGGGATCCGGTGAGCAGTTCTTC	CASSLVDRGSGEQFF
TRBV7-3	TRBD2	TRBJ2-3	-	TGTGCCAGCAGCTTAAGGGGACTAGCCGGGGGGAGCCGCACAGATACGCAGTATTTT	CASSLRGLAGGSRTDTQYF
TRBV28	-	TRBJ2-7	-	TGTGCCAGCAGTCTTCCGCGGTACGAGCAGTACTTC	CASSLPRYEQYF
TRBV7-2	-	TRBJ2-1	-	TGTGCCAGCGAGGACGGGAGAGTCAATGAGCAGTTCTTC	CASEDGRVNEQFF
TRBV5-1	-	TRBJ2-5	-	TGCGCCAGCAGCTTGGTTTCGGGAAAAGAGACCCAGTACTTC	CASSLVSGKETQYF
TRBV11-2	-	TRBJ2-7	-	TGTGCCAGCAGCTTGCGTGACATGGCTTACGAGCAGTACTTC	CASSLRDMAYEQYF
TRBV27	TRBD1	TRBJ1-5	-	TGTGCCAGCAGTTTAGGACAGGTGGGGACGACCCAGCATTTT	CASSLGQVGTTQHF
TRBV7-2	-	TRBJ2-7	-	TGTGCCAGCAGCCATTCGGGAGTTAAAGACTACGAGCAGTACTTC	CASSHSGVKDYEQYF
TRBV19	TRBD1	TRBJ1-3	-	TGTGCCAGTAGTGCAACCGGGACAGCTGGAAACACCATATATTTT	CASSATGTAGNTIYF